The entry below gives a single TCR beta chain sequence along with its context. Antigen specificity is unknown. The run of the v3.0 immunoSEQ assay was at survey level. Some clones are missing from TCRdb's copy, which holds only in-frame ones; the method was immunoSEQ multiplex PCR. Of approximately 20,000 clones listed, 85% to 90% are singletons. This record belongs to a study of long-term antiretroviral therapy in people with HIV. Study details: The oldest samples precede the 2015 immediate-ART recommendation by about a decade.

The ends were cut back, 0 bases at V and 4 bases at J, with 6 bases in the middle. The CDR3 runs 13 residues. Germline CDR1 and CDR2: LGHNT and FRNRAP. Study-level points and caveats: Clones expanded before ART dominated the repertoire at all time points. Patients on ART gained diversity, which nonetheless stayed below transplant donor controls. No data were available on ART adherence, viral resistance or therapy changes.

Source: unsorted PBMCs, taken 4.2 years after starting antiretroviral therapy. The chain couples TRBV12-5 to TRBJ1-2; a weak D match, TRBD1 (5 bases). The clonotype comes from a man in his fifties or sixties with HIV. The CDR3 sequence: CASGLVGVYGYTF. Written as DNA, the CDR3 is TGTGCTAGTGGTTTGGTAGGGGTCTATGGCTACACCTTC.